A single sample gave rise to the 26 T cell receptor beta chains below, sequenced in a study of cytomegalovirus exposure and HLA in healthy donors. PCR was performed using 60 Vbeta and 13 Jbeta primers. Profiling relied on immunoSEQ multiplex PCR, and the TCRdb table lists in-frame clones only, not all of them. The data show 70,000 or so clones, over 75% seen once. The sample taken for sequencing was PBMCs. Receptors were obtained from a young woman in good health and CMV-seropositive.

The gene calls are TRBV21-1 and TRBJ1-5; the table's D call, TRBD1, was not checked against the DNA. TRBV21-1 is a documented pseudogene. This CDR3 spans 15 amino acids. CDR3 DNA: TGTGCCAGCATAACGGGCAGGGGCAGCAATCAGCCCCAGCATTTT. Protein sequence: CASITGRGSNQPQHF.

This chain uses TRBV6-5 with TRBJ1-5; TRBD1 aligns across 9 bases. Germline CDR1 is MNHEY and CDR2 is SVGAGI. After removal of 6 bases from V and 5 bases from J, the junction contained 8 bases not matched to a gene. The CDR3 spans 15 residues. CDR3 bases: TGTGCCAGCAGCTATACTTGGACAGGGGATCAGCCCCAGCATTTT. This sequence encodes CASSYTWTGDQPQHF.

This chain connects TRBV9 to TRBJ2-7; 8 nucleotides align to TRBD1. Germline V gives CDR1 SGDLS, CDR2 YYNGEE. J lost 4 bases, V lost 4 bases, and 10 bases had no gene match. There are 15 residues in the CDR3. The CDR3 nucleotides read TGTGCCAGCAGCCCCACAGGGGGTTTTGGGTACGAGCAGTACTTC. Residues: CASSPTGGFGYEQYF.

The rearrangement joins TRBV6-5 to TRBJ2-2; no reliable D call. Trimming pared 4 bases from V and 5 bases from J, leaving 14 bases between. The CDR3 extends over 15 amino acids. Germline V gene lookup returns CDR1 MNHEY and CDR2 SVGAGI. CDR3 region: CASSFTGARTGELFF. CDR3 nucleotide sequence: TGTGCCAGCAGTTTTACCGGCGCGCGGACCGGGGAGCTGTTTTTT.

The J gene is TRBJ2-2, the V gene TRBV6-1; a weak D match, TRBD1 (5 bases). Trimming stripped 7 bases from V and 0 bases from J, with 9 bases between. The CDR3 is 14 amino acids. Germline CDR1 reads MNHNS; CDR2 reads SASEGT. The CDR3 spells CASTPGTNTGELFF. Written as DNA, the CDR3 is TGTGCCAGCACCCCAGGGACGAACACCGGGGAGCTGTTTTTT.

The CDR3 coding sequence is TGTGCCAGCAGAACCGGGACTAGCGAAACCGGGGAGCTGTTTTTT. Protein: CASRTGTSETGELFF. The rearrangement uses TRBV27 and TRBJ2-2; TRBD2 aligns across 10 bases. This CDR3 comprises 15 residues. Germline V gives CDR1 MNHEY, CDR2 SMNVEV (reference sequence). The trim removed 6 bases at V and 5 bases at J, leaving 6 bases unmatched.

This chain uses TRBV6-1 with TRBJ2-3, with D maybe TRBD2 (6 bases). The CDR3 totals 17 residues. The germline V and J ends were trimmed by 2 bases and 0 bases, with 15 bases remaining between them. Germline V CDR1 and CDR2: MNHNS, SASEGT. CDR3 region: CASSEPPGVASTDTQYF. In DNA, the CDR3 is TGTGCCAGCAGTGAACCTCCGGGGGTGGCGAGCACAGATACGCAGTATTTT.

The CDR3 sequence: CSASPQVEAFF. The DNA of the CDR3 is TGCAGTGCTAGTCCCCAGGTTGAAGCTTTCTTT. The rearrangement links TRBV20-1 to TRBJ1-1; no definite D call. The CDR3 has 11 residues. Germline V lookup: CDR1 DFQATT, CDR2 SNEGSKA (reference sequence). V lost 3 bases and J lost 7, with 9 bases in between.

The chain is built from TRBV2 and TRBJ2-7; TRBD2 matches at 7 bases. CDR1 and CDR2 from the germline V gene are SNHLY and FYNNEI. V dropped 5 bases and J dropped 2; count of bases not matched to a gene: 12. The CDR3 spans 16 residues. The CDR3 bases are TGTGCCAGCAGTCTAGGGGTGGCTAGCGGAACCTACGAGCAGTACTTC. This sequence encodes CASSLGVASGTYEQYF.

The sample holds a few counts of this clone. The sample holds other DNA sequences that translate to the same CDR3. The V call is TRBV5-1, the J call TRBJ1-1, with a tentative D call TRBD1 (5 bases). Deletions cut 2 bases from V and 1 base from J, with 6 bases between. The CDR3 is made up of 13 amino acids. Germline CDR1 SGHRS, CDR2 YFSETQ. Written as DNA, the CDR3 is TGCGCCAGCAGCTTAGGGGCGAACACTGAAGCTTTCTTT. Its translation: CASSLGANTEAFF. The variable domain in full, completed from reference TRBV5-1 and TRBJ1-1, reads KAGVTQTPRYLIKTRGQQVTLSCSPISGHRSVSWYQQTPGQGLQFLFEYFSETQRNKGNFPGRFSGRQFSNSRSEMNVSTLELGDSALYLCASSLGANTEAFFGQGTRLTVV.

V is TRBV27 and J is TRBJ1-3, with a possible D match to TRBD1 (6 bases). The CDR3 spans 16 residues. Per germline, CDR1 MNHEY and CDR2 SMNVEV (reference sequence). The V and J ends lost 5 bases and 3 bases respectively, with 17 bases between them. CDR3 sequence (DNA): TGTGCCAGCAGTCCAGCTCGATACAGGGTTGGAAACACCATATATTTT. It translates to CASSPARYRVGNTIYF.

This chain uses TRBV10-1 with TRBJ1-3; D gene unclear. Germline CDR1 reads WNHNN; CDR2 reads SYGVQD (reference sequence). The CDR3 consists of 13 residues. Trimming pared 6 bases from V and 0 bases from J, leaving 6 bases between. In DNA, the CDR3 is TGCGCCAGCAGGACAAACTCTGGAAACACCATATATTTT. It translates to CASRTNSGNTIYF.

The genes are TRBV7-2 and TRBJ2-3, with D possibly being TRBD2 (6 bases). Trimming removed 8 bases from V and 1 base from J, with 13 bases in between. CDR3 length: 14 amino acids. Germline V gives CDR1 SGHTA, CDR2 FQGNSA. CDR3 sequence: CASSGRSGTDTQYF. As DNA, the CDR3 is TGTGCCAGCTCCGGGAGATCGGGCACAGATACGCAGTATTTT.

This clone was counted once. This chain connects TRBV6-1 to TRBJ2-7; D may be TRBD1 (5 bases). CDR3 length: 11 residues. Trimming took off 7 bases at V and 3 bases at J, with 7 bases between the two ends. The germline gives CDR1 MNHNS, CDR2 SASEGT. CDR3: CASKGIYEQYF. The CDR3 DNA is TGTGCCAGCAAGGGGATCTACGAGCAGTACTTC.

The rearrangement links TRBV7-7 to TRBJ1-1, with D unresolved. CDR1 and CDR2 from the germline V gene are SSHAT and FNYEAQ (reference sequence). This CDR3 spans 13 amino acids. The germline V and J ends were trimmed by 1 base and 5 bases, with 8 bases remaining between them. The CDR3 loop reads CASSLDSGTEAFF. CDR3 coding DNA: TGTGCCAGCAGCTTAGATTCCGGGACTGAAGCTTTCTTT.

Concerning this clone: An end of the junction differs from the germline gene, which may be a read error. Other DNA sequences in this specimen translate into the identical CDR3. The chain links TRBV7-6 to TRBJ2-5; 7 bases map to TRBD1. The end of the DNA aligns better with TRBJ2-7, so the J call may be wrong. The V gene's germline CDR1 is SGHVS and CDR2 FNYEAQ. This CDR3 has 16 residues. Here the CDR3 DNA reads TGCGCCAGCAGCTCCCTCGGGACAGCACCTATCTACGAGCAGTACTTC. Protein sequence: CASSSLGTAPIYEQYF.

The chain carries TRBV7-9 and TRBJ2-1; 12 bases fit TRBD2. The germline V gene has CDR1 SEHNR and CDR2 FQNEAQ (reference sequence). The V segment lost 2 bases and the J segment 8 bases; nucleotides outside the gene matches: 4. The CDR3 runs 15 residues. The CDR3 DNA follows: TGTGCCAGCAGCTTAACTAGCGGGAGGACCGATGAGCAGTTCTTC. It yields the protein CASSLTSGRTDEQFF.

V is TRBV7-6 and J is TRBJ2-5, with D hard to call. Germline V gives CDR1 SGHVS, CDR2 FNYEAQ. The CDR3 sequence is 13 residues long. Trimming took off 2 bases at V and 5 bases at J, with 9 bases between the two ends. The CDR3 DNA reads as TGTGCCAGCAGCTTAAATCCCAGTGAGACCCAGTACTTC. This codes for CASSLNPSETQYF.

The rearrangement uses TRBV5-6 and TRBJ2-7, with 9 bases fitting TRBD1. The CDR3 totals 15 residues. The J segment lost 4 bases and the V segment lost 0 bases, leaving 5 bases of the junction unmatched. The V gene's germline CDR1 is SGHDT and CDR2 YYEEEE. The CDR3 sequence is CASSLGGTGPYEQYF. The CDR3 coding sequence is TGTGCCAGCAGCTTGGGAGGGACAGGGCCTTACGAGCAGTACTTC.

This chain connects TRBV28 to TRBJ2-5; no definite D call. V was shortened by 5 bases and J by 5 bases, with 15 bases between the two germline ends. Germline CDR1 MDHEN, CDR2 SYDVKM. This CDR3 spans 14 amino acids. The CDR3 bases are TGTGCCAGCAGTCCCAATGCCCCGAGGGAGACCCAGTACTTC. As protein: CASSPNAPRETQYF.

J is TRBJ1-2 and V is TRBV11-2, with D unresolved. The germline CDR1 and CDR2 sequences are SGHAT and FQNNGV. The V end was cut by 4 bases, the J end by 4 bases, with 13 bases between. The CDR3 runs to 14 residues. The CDR3 DNA sequence: TGTGCCAGCAGCTCTGGACTGACCCTCTATGGCTACACCTTC. Translation gives CASSSGLTLYGYTF.

The V and J genes are TRBV9 and TRBJ2-5; TRBD2 agrees at 11 bases. Matching the DNA end better, TRBJ2-7 makes the J call doubtful. CDR3 length equals 14 residues. Germline V CDR1 and CDR2: SGDLS, YYNGEE. The chain's CDR3 is CASSGVAGGSEQYF. The CDR3 DNA reads as TGTGCCAGCAGCGGAGTAGCGGGAGGGAGCGAGCAGTACTTC.

The rearrangement joins TRBV5-1 to TRBJ1-1, with D possibly being TRBD1 (6 bases). The CDR3 covers 15 residues. Trimming pared 6 bases from V and 4 bases from J, leaving 19 bases between. Germline V lookup: CDR1 SGHRS, CDR2 YFSETQ. In nucleotides, the CDR3 is TGCGCCAGCACCCTGCTAGACGGACAGCTCACTGAAGCTTTCTTT. Amino acid sequence: CASTLLDGQLTEAFF.

V usage is TRBV19 and J usage is TRBJ2-6; TRBD2 agrees at 11 bases. Trimming removed 3 bases from V and 0 bases from J; junction bases left unmatched: 13. Per the germline V gene, CDR1 is LNHDA and CDR2 is SQIVND (reference sequence). The CDR3 extends over 21 amino acids. The CDR3 DNA reads TGTGCCAGTAGTATGAGCGGGACTAGCGGATACACATACTCTGGGGCCAACGTCCTGACTTTC. Translated, it gives CASSMSGTSGYTYSGANVLTF. Full variable domain (rest looked up from reference TRBV19 and TRBJ2-6): DGGITQSPKYLFRKEGQNVTLSCEQNLNHDAMYWYRQDPGQGLRLIYYSQIVNDFQKGDIAEGYSVSREKKESFPLTVTSAQKNPTAFYLCASSMSGTSGYTYSGANVLTFGAGSRLTVL.

The genes are TRBV27 and TRBJ2-2; D is ambiguous. The V end was cut by 10 bases, the J end by 1 base, with 4 bases between. Germline CDR1 is MNHEY and CDR2 is SMNVEV (reference sequence). This CDR3 contains 11 residues. The CDR3 DNA reads as TGTGCCACCTTGAACACCGGGGAGCTGTTTTTT. Protein product: CATLNTGELFF.

This chain joins TRBV6-1 and TRBJ2-7; 13 positions agree with TRBD2. J gave up 3 bases and V 6 bases, and 2 bases lay outside the gene matches. This CDR3 region has 14 residues. Germline CDR1 reads MNHNS; CDR2 reads SASEGT. The CDR3 sequence is CASRGTSGIYEQYF. As DNA, the CDR3 is TGTGCCAGCAGAGGGACTAGCGGGATCTACGAGCAGTACTTC.